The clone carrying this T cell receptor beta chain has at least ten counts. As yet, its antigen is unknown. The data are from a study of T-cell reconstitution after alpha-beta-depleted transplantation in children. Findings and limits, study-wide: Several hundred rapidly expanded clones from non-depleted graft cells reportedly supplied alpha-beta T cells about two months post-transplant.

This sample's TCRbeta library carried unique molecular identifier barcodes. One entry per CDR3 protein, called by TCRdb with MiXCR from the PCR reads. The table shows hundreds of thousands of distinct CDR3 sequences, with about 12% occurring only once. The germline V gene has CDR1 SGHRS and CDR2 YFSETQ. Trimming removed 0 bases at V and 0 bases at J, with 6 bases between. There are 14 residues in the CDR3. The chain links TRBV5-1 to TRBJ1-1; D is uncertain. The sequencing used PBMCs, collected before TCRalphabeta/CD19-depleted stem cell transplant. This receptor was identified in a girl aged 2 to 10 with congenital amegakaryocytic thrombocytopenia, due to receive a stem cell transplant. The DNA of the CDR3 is TGCGCCAGCAGCTTGGCCTACATGAACACTGAAGCTTTCTTT. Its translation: CASSLAYMNTEAFF.